The entry that follows covers one T cell receptor beta chain sequence. The read is 3 residues too short to cover the CDR3 end, so that end is filled in from the germline J gene. The CDR3 has 17 residues. The germline V gene encodes CDR1 GTSNPN and CDR2 SVGIG (reference sequence). V trimming: 1 base; J trimming: 0 bases; junction bases outside the gene matches: 8. The data stem from a study of T cells in women clearing cervical HPV infection. Profiled with immunoSEQ multiplex PCR; TCRdb holds only in-frame clones, not every one. Recorded for this sample: about 15,000 clones. The source is a woman aged 18 to 75 with a cervical HPV16 infection that either progressed to CIN3+ or cleared (not recorded which). The sample was blood buffy coat. This chain connects TRBV30 to TRBJ1-1, with 10 positions matching TRBD1. The CDR3 spells CAWSAYRGQGMNTEAFF. Incomplete CDR3 DNA: TGTGCCTGGAGTGCTTACAGGGGACAGGGGATGAACACTGAA.